These T cell receptor beta chains were read from a single sample in a study of T-cell memory formation after mild COVID-19. MiXCR, applied by TCRdb to the 5' RACE reads, yields one record per CDR3 protein. The sample lists 50,000 to 75,000 distinct CDR3 sequences, 9.3% occurring once. The sequencing input was PBMCs or a T cell subset sorted from them (not recorded which). Every receptor here comes from a man aged 18-30 years who had mild COVID-19 (a few samples of this study predate the infection). Cell type and time point are not known. The CDR3 runs from the conserved cysteine through the conserved F or W. The D gene is left open where the match is weak. A clone size is listed for some rows: how often the clone was seen (once, few, many), or a class if it is expanded.

>TRBV4-2|TRBD2|-|TRBJ2-2
CASSLEAQRGGPGELFF
TGTGCCAGCAGCCTTGAGGCACAGCGGGGGGGCCCCGGGGAGCTGTTTTTT
>TRBV5-1|-|-|TRBJ1-2
CASSLRASGYGYTF
TGCGCCAGCAGCTTGCGCGCAAGCGGATACGGCTACACCTTC
>TRBV5-1|-|few|TRBJ2-6
CASSLWSGANVLTF
TGCGCCAGCAGCTTGTGGTCTGGGGCCAACGTCCTGACTTTC
>TRBV11-2|TRBD2|few|TRBJ2-2
CASSSRSGGKSTGELFF
TGTGCCAGCAGCTCTCGGAGCGGGGGGAAATCCACCGGGGAGCTGTTTTTT
>TRBV19|-|-|TRBJ1-2
CASSPDSRPYGYTF
TGTGCCAGTAGCCCGGACAGTCGCCCCTATGGCTACACCTTC
>TRBV7-2|-|many|TRBJ1-1
CASSSQQGLGTEAFF
TGTGCCAGCAGCTCGCAACAGGGTTTAGGGACTGAAGCTTTCTTT
>TRBV15|-|few|TRBJ1-5
CATSRGTGQPQHF
TGTGCCACCTCTCGTGGAACGGGTCAGCCCCAGCATTTT
>TRBV4-3|-|-|TRBJ1-4
CASSQGAGRNEKLFF
TGCGCCAGCAGCCAAGGGGCGGGAAGGAATGAAAAACTGTTTTTT
>TRBV12-3/TRBV12-4|-|few|TRBJ2-4
CASSKGTPGIQYF
TGTGCCAGCAGTAAGGGGACTCCCGGCATTCAGTACTTC
>TRBV3-1|TRBD1|many|TRBJ2-5
CASSPTRGTQTQYF
TGTGCCAGCAGCCCCACCAGGGGGACACAGACCCAGTACTTC
>TRBV7-9|TRBD2|many|TRBJ2-1
CASSLAAGGEGEQFF
TGTGCCAGCAGCTTAGCAGCGGGGGGGGAGGGAGAGCAGTTCTTC
>TRBV28|-|few|TRBJ1-2
CASSNRDLLF
TGTGCCAGCAGTAACCGGGACCTGCTCTTC
>TRBV7-2|-|-|TRBJ1-2
CASSFGGWYGYTF
TGTGCCAGCAGCTTTGGGGGCTGGTATGGCTACACCTTC
>TRBV5-4|-|-|TRBJ2-3
CASSPTRASPSSTDTQYF
TGTGCCAGCAGCCCGACGAGGGCGTCCCCTTCTAGCACAGATACGCAGTATTTT
>TRBV10-3|TRBD2|many|TRBJ2-1
CAISVLRGEGSYNEQFF
TGTGCCATCAGTGTGCTACGGGGGGAGGGTTCCTACAATGAGCAGTTCTTC
>TRBV7-9|-|-|TRBJ2-5
CASSKPVAASQETQYF
TGTGCCAGCAGCAAACCGGTGGCAGCGAGCCAAGAGACCCAGTACTTC
>TRBV7-3|TRBD2|-|TRBJ2-3
CASSFGGAGTDTQYF
TGTGCCAGCAGCTTCGGGGGGGCTGGCACAGATACGCAGTATTTT
>TRBV6-2/TRBV6-3|-|-|TRBJ2-2
CASRTGMNTGELFF
TGTGCCAGCAGGACGGGGATGAACACCGGGGAGCTGTTTTTT
>TRBV4-3|TRBD1|many|TRBJ1-5
CASSSDRASQPQHF
TGCGCCAGCAGCTCGGACAGGGCGAGTCAGCCCCAGCATTTT
>TRBV5-1|-|many|TRBJ2-5
CASSLQPGDETQYF
TGCGCCAGCAGCTTACAGCCCGGCGACGAGACCCAGTACTTC
>TRBV20-1|-|few|TRBJ1-5
CSAIGIFGQPQHF
TGCAGTGCTATCGGCATTTTTGGTCAGCCCCAGCATTTT
>TRBV5-6|-|many|TRBJ2-3
CASSSAGAGKDTQYF
TGTGCCAGCAGCTCGGCGGGCGCGGGGAAAGATACGCAGTATTTT
>TRBV20-1|-|many|TRBJ2-4
CSAIRGENIQYF
TGCAGTGCCATTAGGGGAGAAAACATTCAGTACTTC
>TRBV2|TRBD1|few|TRBJ1-4
CASSTGQGAQDEKLFF
TGTGCCAGCAGTACTGGACAGGGGGCTCAGGATGAAAAACTGTTTTTT
>TRBV19|-|-|TRBJ2-3
CASSACSSTDTQYF
TGTGCCAGTAGTGCGTGTTCAAGCACAGATACGCAGTATTTT
>TRBV28|TRBD2|many|TRBJ2-3
CASSLAGANTDTQYF
TGTGCCAGCAGTCTAGCGGGGGCCAACACAGATACGCAGTATTTT
>TRBV7-9|-|-|TRBJ1-3
CASSLVANTIYF
TGTGCCAGCAGCTTAGTTGCCAACACCATATATTTT